Below, one T cell receptor beta chain is given with its context. The repertoire was sequenced with immunoSEQ multiplex PCR; TCRdb's copy has only in-frame clones and lacks some. Among approximately 25,000 clones listed, approximately 90% were seen once. This CDR3 spans 11 amino acids. CDR1 MNHEY and CDR2 SVGAGI come from the germline V gene. Trimming took 5 bases from V and 7 from J, leaving 8 bases between them. This sample is part of a study of monozygotic twins with cystic fibrosis. This receptor was taken from a girl aged 2 to 10 with cystic fibrosis. Sequenced sample: blood. V and J are TRBV6-5 and TRBJ1-2; a possible D gene is TRBD1 (5 bases). The CDR3 protein is CASSGTGGYTF. In nucleotides, the CDR3 is TGTGCCAGCAGTGGGACGGGTGGCTACACCTTC.